This TCR beta chain stems from a study of cytomegalovirus exposure and HLA in healthy donors (TCRdb year 2017). With regard to the full study: According to an earlier analysis of 587 of the donors, some 170 million T cells yielded 100 million or so unique TCR beta sequences and approximately 280 Gb of sequence data. To study patterns of TCR occurrence, a later analysis re-analyzed previously published TCR beta repertoires from around 700 donors and added high-resolution HLA genotyping. In an earlier analysis of roughly 540 of the donors, high-throughput TCR beta sequencing was used to judge whether each TCR beta V gene segment behaved as functional or pseudogenic. Class I and class II HLA loci were covered by the typing at four-digit resolution. Among the roughly 400 genotyped donors, around 81% belonged to the genetic ancestry cluster associated with self-reported Caucasian donors. The number of donors typed differed by locus, with roughly 620-630 for A, B, C, DRB1 and DQB1, 522 for DQA1, 606 for DPA1, and around 450 for DPB1. In a later genetic analysis, genome-wide SNP genotypes for about three fifths of the roughly 670 donors were used, and that subset was treated as a discovery cohort. The study used immunosequencing to profile the T cell repertoires of about 670 subjects and linked those repertoires to cytomegalovirus serostatus. Among 300 to 450 genotyped donors of the cohort, an average of approximately 240,000 unique TCR beta nucleotide sequences were sequenced per donor, roughly 20% of them non-productive. Alongside the repertoire data, information on donor age, sex, ethnicity and CMV serostatus was compiled. Every repertoire in the discovery cohort had been generated on one and the same sequencing platform. A separate validation cohort of approximately 120 different subjects was used in addition to the roughly 670-subject first cohort. To predict cytomegalovirus infection status, the study combined high-throughput TCR immunosequencing, statistical association of individual TCRs with disease status, and machine learning. The later analysis used no new phenotypic data to find candidate immune exposures, relying instead on TCR beta sequences and their occurrence across donors. An early release that covered 640 HLA-typed donors contained about 300 gigabases of sequencing data and 80 million or so unique TCR sequences. A handful of DR-DQ haplotypes were handled as single units for association and clustering because linkage in the cohort was strong. The aim of the study was to test whether cataloging public T cell receptors could identify signatures of past pathogen exposure. Overall study outcomes, separate from this receptor: Roughly 17 rarely observed V segments, including chromosome 9 orphons, were excluded from the earlier analysis of approximately 500 of the donors because counts were too low. A cluster of highly shared sequence variants was judged likely to represent a technical artifact of the sequencing pipeline. Assigning TCR associations to individual alleles was difficult when HLA alleles, especially DR and DQ, strongly co-occurred. A later genetic analysis associated a missense DCLRE1C variant with V-gene and J-gene trimming of TCR beta chains, and an independent cohort replicated the association. Linkage disequilibrium might explain the correlated functional status among segregating V segments, but an unknown experimental factor could not be excluded. Because HLA typing was missing for some donors at each locus, association tests included only the typed subset. According to a later analysis, most CMV-associated TCR beta chains appeared to be HLA-restricted, and the HLA associations seemed to be driven largely by CMV exposure. A few of the identified cytomegalovirus-associated TCR beta chains were confirmed in vitro to be specific for cytomegalovirus antigens. In a later analysis, HLA-associated TCR beta chains were found to be more clonally expanded and to have lower generation probabilities than equally common non-associated chains. The study listed approximately 150 TCR beta chains as associated with cytomegalovirus. The classifier was reported to diagnose cytomegalovirus status with high specificity and sensitivity in both the original cohort and the validation cohort. Immune exposure information for the cohort was limited to CMV serostatus. It was suggested by the authors that the approach could potentially be generalized to other disease states and immunological phenotypes. Compared with the approximately 670-donor mean, donors in an Asian-associated ancestry cluster had fewer N-insertions in productive TCRs, according to a later genetic analysis. Specific HLA alleles were associated with about 17,000 TCR beta sequences at a false discovery rate of 0.05 in a later analysis. Only TCR beta chains were sequenced in this cohort, and the absence of alpha or paired-chain data limited detectable features. Because the 87-base-pair reads could not distinguish some IMGT-functional V segments, including TRBV6-2 and TRBV6-3, those segments were excluded. Several of the top co-occurrence clusters appeared to be linked to parvovirus B19, influenza, CMV and Epstein-Barr virus, according to a later analysis. In a later analysis, TCR association rates were found to vary across HLA loci, with the most associated TCRs seen for DRB1 alleles and the fewest for HLA-C alleles. While some public TCRs were present in many individuals, most TCR sequences turned up only very rarely across donors. The presence/absence analyses assumed that sequencing depth was roughly uniform across donors, and that assumption may not be true. A further reported finding was that TCR beta sequences accurately predicted the HLA-A and HLA-B alleles for most subjects in the first cohort. Broadly in line with IMGT annotations, most TCR beta V segments showed up in productive rearrangements about 87% or about 30% of the time in an earlier analysis of a few hundred of the donors.

The method was the immunoSEQ multiplex PCR assay. For the multiplex PCR, a mixture combining 60 forward primers for TCR Vbeta segments and 13 reverse primers for TCR Jbeta segments was used. A multiplex PCR assay on genomic DNA amplified the CDR3 region of rearranged TCR beta genes. On the Illumina HiSeq System, the amplified TCR beta libraries were sequenced as 87-base-pair reads. In the original analysis: Across the 500 to 750 repertoires, a later analysis counted some 81 million unique TCR beta chains, some 11 million of which were shared by at least two donors. Raw reads were error-corrected and collapsed into unique sequences with a nearest-neighbor algorithm that merged closely related sequences to remove PCR and sequencing errors. CDR3 sequences were aligned to IMGT reference sequences to assign V, D and J gene segments. For a sequence to be retained, a match of at least six nucleotides to both a V gene segment and a J gene segment was required. A rearrangement counted as productive if the CDR3 had no stop codons and remained in frame with V and J, and every other rearrangement counted as non-productive. Following IMGT convention, CDR3 was defined as the stretch from the second conserved V-encoded cysteine up to the conserved J-encoded phenylalanine. Sequences without an unambiguous match to a single V gene segment were excluded from the earlier analysis of 587 of the donors. An earlier analysis of 587 of the donors classified V segments as functional when productive rearrangements were above 56.7% and as segregating when the standard deviation between donors was above 5%. To diagnose cytomegalovirus status from the catalog of TCR beta chain sequences, a statistical classification framework was built. V and J gene assignment, in a later analysis, came from comparing TCR nucleotide sequences with IMGT/GENE-DB human TR gene sequences. A later analysis assigned CDR3 sequences and most-parsimonious VDJ recombination scenarios with the TCRdist pipeline. In a later analysis, each TCR beta chain was defined by its CDR3 amino acid sequence together with its V-gene family, and reads without a unique V-gene family were excluded. In a later analysis, fewer than 600 highly shared, low-generation-probability nucleotide sequences were removed to address suspected cross-contamination and a sequencing artifact. In a later analysis, a clonal expansion index was calculated for each public chain from normalized within-repertoire ranks of inferred template counts. Generation probabilities in a later analysis came from a VDJ recombination model fitted to out-of-frame rearrangements, and those results were checked against IGoR. In a later analysis, TCR-TCR, TCR-HLA and TCR-CMV co-occurrence was scored with hypergeometric tests, and a repertoire-size bias correction was applied to TCR pairs. To estimate false discovery rates, a later analysis permuted the HLA or CMV assignments 20 times. In a later analysis, co-occurring TCRs were grouped using DBSCAN, with TCRdist sequence similarity added in when clustering inside HLA-allele-positive subsets. For co-occurrence clustering, repertoires with fewer than 30,000 or more than 120,000 public chains were excluded, along with a handful of repertoires with anomalous nucleotide sharing. Here the immuneACCESS table is served through TCRdb, limited to in-frame sequences with V and J called. Missing clones are a known gap in these copies; in checked studies unresolved V genes cover under half, and the rest lacks a known reason. Clonal size and the V and J genes are those of that table, whereas D and trimming came from the DNA. This sample comprises 210,000 or so clones, about 79% of them detected only once. Around 2% of the sample is in the top ten clones.

Spanning cysteine to phenylalanine, the CDR3 consists of 16 amino acids. Only the CDR3 part of the read is kept: 48 bases, read in frame from the first base. CDR1 LNHDA and CDR2 SQIVND were looked up in the germline V gene (reference sequence). A note on this clone: What this receptor recognizes is not known. No clone much larger than this one lies a single base away; base qualities are absent.

The cohort consisted of hundreds of healthy bone marrow donors. All cohort members were sampled while nominally healthy, although unrecorded immune exposures were likely present. The donor tested CMV seronegative, placing the donor among the roughly 340 seronegative members of the cohort. A peripheral blood sample was provided by each donor, and peripheral blood mononuclear cells were used for TCR beta sequencing. The Qiagen DNeasy Blood Extraction Kit was used to extract genomic DNA from the blood cell samples. Sample: PBMCs. This TCR was sampled from a man between 18 and 29 years old in good health and CMV-seronegative. The rearranged segments are TRBV19 and TRBJ2-5, and TRBD2 aligns with 13 junction nucleotides. TRBJ2-7 explains the end of the DNA better; the J call may be wrong. CDR3 loop: CASSIRGTSGTYEQYF. DNA sequence: TGTGCCAGTAGTATACGAGGGACTAGCGGGACCTACGAGCAGTACTTC.